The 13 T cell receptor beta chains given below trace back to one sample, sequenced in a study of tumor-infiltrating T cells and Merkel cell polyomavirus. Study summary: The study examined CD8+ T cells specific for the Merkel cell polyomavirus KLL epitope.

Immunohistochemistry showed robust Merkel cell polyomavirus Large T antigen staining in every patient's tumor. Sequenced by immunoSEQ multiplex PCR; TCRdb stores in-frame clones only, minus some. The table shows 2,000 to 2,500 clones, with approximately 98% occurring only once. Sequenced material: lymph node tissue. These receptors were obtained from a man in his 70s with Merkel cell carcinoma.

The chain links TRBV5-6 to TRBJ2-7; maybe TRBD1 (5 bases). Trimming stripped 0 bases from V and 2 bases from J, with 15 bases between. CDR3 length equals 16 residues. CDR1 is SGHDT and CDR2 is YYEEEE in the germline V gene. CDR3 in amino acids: CASSLALTGQTYEQYV. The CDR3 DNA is TGTGCCAGCAGCTTGGCCCTAACAGGCCAAACCTACGAGCAGTACGTC.

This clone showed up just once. The CDR3 region has the DNA TGTGCCAGCAGTCCCCCCTCCCCCGGGAGCTACACCTTC. It yields the protein CASSPPSPGSYTF. The J gene is TRBJ1-2, the V gene TRBV28; D is unclear. V shed 5 bases and J shed 9 bases, with 16 bases lying between them. The CDR3 is made up of 13 amino acids. The germline gives CDR1 MDHEN, CDR2 SYDVKM.

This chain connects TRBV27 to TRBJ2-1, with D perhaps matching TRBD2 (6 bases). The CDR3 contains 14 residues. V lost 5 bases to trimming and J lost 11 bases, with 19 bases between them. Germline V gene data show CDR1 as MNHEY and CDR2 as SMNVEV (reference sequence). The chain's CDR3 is CASSPSTSFMKQFF. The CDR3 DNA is TGTGCCAGCAGTCCTTCGACTAGTTTTATGAAGCAGTTCTTC.

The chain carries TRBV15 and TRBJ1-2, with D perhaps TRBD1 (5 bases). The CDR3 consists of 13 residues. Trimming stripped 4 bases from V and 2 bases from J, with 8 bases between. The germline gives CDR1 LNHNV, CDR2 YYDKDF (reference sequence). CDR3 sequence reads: CATSNPGNYGYTF. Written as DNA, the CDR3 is TGTGCCACCAGCAATCCAGGGAACTATGGCTACACCTTC. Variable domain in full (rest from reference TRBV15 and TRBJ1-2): DAMVIQNPRYQVTQFGKPVTLSCSQTLNHNVMYWYQQKSSQAPKLLFHYYDKDFNNEADTPDNFQSRRPNTSFCFLDIRSPGLGDTAMYLCATSNPGNYGYTFGSGTRLTVV.

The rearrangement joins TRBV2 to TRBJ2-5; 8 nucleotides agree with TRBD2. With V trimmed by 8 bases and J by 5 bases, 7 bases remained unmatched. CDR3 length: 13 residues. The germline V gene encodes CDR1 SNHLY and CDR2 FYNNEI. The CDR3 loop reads CASSSGPGETQYF. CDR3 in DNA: TGTGCCAGCTCTAGCGGGCCAGGGGAGACCCAGTACTTC.

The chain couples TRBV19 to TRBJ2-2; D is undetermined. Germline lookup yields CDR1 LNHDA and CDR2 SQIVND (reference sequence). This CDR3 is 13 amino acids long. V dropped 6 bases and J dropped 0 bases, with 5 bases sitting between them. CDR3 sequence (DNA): TGTGCCAGTAGGCAGACGAACACCGGGGAGCTGTTTTTT. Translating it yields CASRQTNTGELFF.

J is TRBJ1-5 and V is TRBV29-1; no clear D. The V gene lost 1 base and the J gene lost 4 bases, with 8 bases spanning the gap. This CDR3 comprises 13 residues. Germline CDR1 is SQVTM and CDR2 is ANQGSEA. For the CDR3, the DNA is TGCAGCGTTGAAGTAGCGGGGAATCAGCCCCAGCATTTT. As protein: CSVEVAGNQPQHF. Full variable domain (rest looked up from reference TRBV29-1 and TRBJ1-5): SAVISQKPSRDICQRGTSLTIQCQVDSQVTMMFWYRQQPGQSLTLIATANQGSEATYESGFVIDKFPISRPNLTFSTLTVSNMSPEDSSIYLCSVEVAGNQPQHFGDGTRLSIL.

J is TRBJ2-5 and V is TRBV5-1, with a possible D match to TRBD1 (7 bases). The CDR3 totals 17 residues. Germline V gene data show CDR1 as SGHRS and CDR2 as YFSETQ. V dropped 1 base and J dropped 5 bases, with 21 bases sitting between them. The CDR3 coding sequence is TGCGCCAGCAGCTTGTTGCCCGGGAGAGGGACAGCGGAGACCCAGTACTTC. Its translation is CASSLLPGRGTAETQYF.

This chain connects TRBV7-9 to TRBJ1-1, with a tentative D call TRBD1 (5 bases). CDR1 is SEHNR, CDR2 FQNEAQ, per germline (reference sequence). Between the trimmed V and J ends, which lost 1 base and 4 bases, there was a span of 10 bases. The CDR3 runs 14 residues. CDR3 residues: CASSLESGGTEAFF. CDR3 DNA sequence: TGTGCCAGCAGCTTAGAGTCGGGGGGCACTGAAGCTTTCTTT.

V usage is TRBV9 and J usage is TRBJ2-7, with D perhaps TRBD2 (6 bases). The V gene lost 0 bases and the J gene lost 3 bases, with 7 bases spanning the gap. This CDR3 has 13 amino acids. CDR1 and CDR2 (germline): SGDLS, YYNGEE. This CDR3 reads CASSVAGDYEQYF. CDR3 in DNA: TGTGCCAGCAGCGTAGCGGGAGACTACGAGCAGTACTTC.

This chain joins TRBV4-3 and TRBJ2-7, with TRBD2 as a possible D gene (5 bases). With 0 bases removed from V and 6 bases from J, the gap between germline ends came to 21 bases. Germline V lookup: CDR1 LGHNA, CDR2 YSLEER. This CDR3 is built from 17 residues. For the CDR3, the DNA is TGCGCCAGCAGCCAAGATATTTCCGGGAAGGCCCCCTCCGAGCAGTACTTC. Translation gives CASSQDISGKAPSEQYF.

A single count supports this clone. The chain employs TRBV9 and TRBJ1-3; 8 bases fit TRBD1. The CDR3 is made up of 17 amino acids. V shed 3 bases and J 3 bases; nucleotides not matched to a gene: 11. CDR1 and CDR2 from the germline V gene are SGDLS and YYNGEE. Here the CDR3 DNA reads TGTGCCAGCAGCGCGCCGACAGGGGACAGTTTTGGAAACACCATATATTTT. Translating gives CASSAPTGDSFGNTIYF.

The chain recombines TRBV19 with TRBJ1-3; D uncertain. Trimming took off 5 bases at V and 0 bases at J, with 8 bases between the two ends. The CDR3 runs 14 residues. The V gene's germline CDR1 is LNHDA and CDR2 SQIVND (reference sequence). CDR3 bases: TGTGCCAGTAGTGTCCAGGACTCTGGAAACACCATATATTTT. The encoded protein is CASSVQDSGNTIYF.